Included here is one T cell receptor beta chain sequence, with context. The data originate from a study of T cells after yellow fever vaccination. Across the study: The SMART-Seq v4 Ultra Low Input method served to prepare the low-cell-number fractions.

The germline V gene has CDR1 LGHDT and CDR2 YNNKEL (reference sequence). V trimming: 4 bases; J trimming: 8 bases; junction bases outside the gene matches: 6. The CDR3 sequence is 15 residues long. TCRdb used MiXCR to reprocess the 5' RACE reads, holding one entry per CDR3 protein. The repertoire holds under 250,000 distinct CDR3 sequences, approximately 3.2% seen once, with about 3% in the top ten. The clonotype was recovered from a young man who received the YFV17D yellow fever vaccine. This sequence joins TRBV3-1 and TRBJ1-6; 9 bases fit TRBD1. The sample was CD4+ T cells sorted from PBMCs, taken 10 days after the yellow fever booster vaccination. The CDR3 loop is CASSPGQGWDSPLHF. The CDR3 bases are TGTGCCAGCAGCCCCGGACAGGGGTGGGATTCACCCCTCCACTTT.